One sample yielded the 32 T cell receptor beta chains listed below, sequenced in a study of human T cells and chemical hapten exposure. Time point noted: pre-sensitization, week 0. Treatment of the sample: therapeutic diphenylcyclopropenone sensitization with weekly scalp DPC. TCRdb used MiXCR to reprocess the RACE reads, holding one entry per CDR3 protein. Of a few hundred thousand distinct CDR3 sequences in the sample, roughly 7.4% were seen once. Sequencing was performed on whole blood, taken in connection with sensitization to the hapten diphenylcyclopropenone (DPC). Receptors originate from a man aged 18 to 35 with alopecia areata. Some clones in this sample may be carry-over from other donors' samples.

V is TRBV12-3 or TRBV12-4 and J is TRBJ1-5; 8 positions agree with TRBD1. V was clipped by 7 bases and J by 4 bases; unmatched bases: 6. CDR3 length: 14 residues. The CDR3 coding sequence is TGTGCCAGCACCCGGCAGGGGGCTAATCAGCCCCAGCATTTT. It yields the protein CASTRQGANQPQHF.

This clonotype was seen at least ten times. This sequence joins TRBV27 and TRBJ1-2; D ambiguous. The CDR3 runs to 15 residues. The V gene lost 5 bases and the J gene lost 4 bases, with 17 bases spanning the gap. Per germline, CDR1 MNHEY and CDR2 SMNVEV (reference sequence). CDR3 sequence (DNA): TGTGCCAGCAGTCCAGGACGTTACAACCTCTATGGCTACACCTTC. It translates to CASSPGRYNLYGYTF.

The rearrangement links TRBV12-3 or TRBV12-4 to TRBJ2-7; TRBD1 agrees at 7 bases. This CDR3 is 14 amino acids long. Trimming cost V 8 bases and J 1 base; bases outside gene matches: 8. CDR3 loop: CASSLDRRSYEQYF. The CDR3 nucleotides read TGTGCCAGCTCGCTGGACAGGCGATCCTACGAGCAGTACTTC.

This clonotype has at least ten counts. The gene calls are TRBV5-1 and TRBJ1-1, with D hard to call. Between the trimmed V and J ends, which lost 4 bases and 7 bases, there was a span of 14 bases. Per the germline V gene, CDR1 is SGHRS and CDR2 is YFSETQ. This CDR3 comprises 13 residues. The CDR3 region is CASSGRTGIEAFF. CDR3 DNA sequence: TGCGCCAGCAGCGGAAGGACGGGGATTGAAGCTTTCTTT. Full variable domain (missing parts from reference TRBV5-1 and TRBJ1-1): KAGVTQTPRYLIKTRGQQVTLSCSPISGHRSVSWYQQTPGQGLQFLFEYFSETQRNKGNFPGRFSGRQFSNSRSEMNVSTLELGDSALYLCASSGRTGIEAFFGQGTRLTVV.

The V call is TRBV5-1, the J call TRBJ1-1; 8 nucleotides match TRBD1. This CDR3 region has 19 residues. The germline CDR1 and CDR2 sequences are SGHRS and YFSETQ. Trimming at V came to 4 bases and at J to 4 bases, leaving 21 bases not matched to a gene. In DNA form, the CDR3 reads TGCGCCAGCAGCCTCTGGTCATTCAGGGGGCGACCCTTGATCACTGAAGCTTTCTTT. Protein product: CASSLWSFRGRPLITEAFF.

This chain joins TRBV9 and TRBJ2-5; 8 positions agree with TRBD1. V was pared by 3 bases and J by 4 bases, with 5 bases of the junction left unmatched. This CDR3 comprises 14 residues. Germline lookup yields CDR1 SGDLS and CDR2 YYNGEE. CDR3 sequence reads: CASSAQGVGETQYF. CDR3 nucleotides: TGTGCCAGCAGCGCACAGGGGGTGGGAGAGACCCAGTACTTC.

This clonotype was seen ten or more times. CDR3 DNA sequence: TGTGCCAGCAGTCCGACCGGGACAGGATATGGCTACACCTTC. This gives the protein CASSPTGTGYGYTF. J is TRBJ1-2 and V is TRBV2; 8 bases agree with TRBD1. J gave up 5 bases and V 5 bases, and 7 bases lay outside the gene matches. Germline V gene lookup returns CDR1 SNHLY and CDR2 FYNNEI. This CDR3 spans 14 amino acids.

The genes are TRBV6-2 or TRBV6-3 and TRBJ2-3; the D gene is possibly TRBD1 (6 bases). Trimming removed 5 bases from V and 1 base from J, with 13 bases in between. Germline CDR1 and CDR2: MNHEY and SVGEGT. CDR3 length: 15 residues. CDR3 loop: CASSNRDTGTDTQYF. Written as DNA, the CDR3 is TGTGCCAGCAGTAACCGGGACACCGGCACAGATACGCAGTATTTT.

In its sample, this clonotype was seen a few times. J is TRBJ1-1 and V is TRBV6-5; D uncertain. V lost 6 bases and J lost 3, with 20 bases in between. The germline gives CDR1 MNHEY, CDR2 SVGAGI. The CDR3 has 16 residues. This CDR3 is CASSSHTWRGDTEAFF. The CDR3 coding sequence is TGTGCCAGCAGCTCCCACACTTGGCGCGGGGACACTGAAGCTTTCTTT.

This clonotype has ten or more counts. This chain connects TRBV7-2 to TRBJ1-2; 7 nucleotides agree with TRBD1. There are 15 residues in the CDR3. With 2 bases clipped from V and 4 bases from J, the junction kept 7 bases outside the gene matches. Germline V gene lookup returns CDR1 SGHTA and CDR2 FQGNSA. CDR3 in amino acids: CASSLRPGGSYGYTF. The CDR3 nucleotides are TGTGCCAGCAGCTTAAGGCCAGGGGGATCCTATGGCTACACCTTC.

The chain has TRBV20-1 and TRBJ2-5, with 9 bases identical to TRBD2. V shed 3 bases, J shed 1 base, and the junction held 6 bases outside the gene matches. This CDR3 has 15 residues. Germline CDR1 DFQATT, CDR2 SNEGSKA (reference sequence). The CDR3 DNA follows: TGCAGTGCTAGTGGGGCTAGCGGGGTCCAAGAGACCCAGTACTTC. It specifies CSASGASGVQETQYF.

The V gene is TRBV6-5, the J gene TRBJ1-5; D is unresolved. Germline lookup yields CDR1 MNHEY and CDR2 SVGAGI. The CDR3 sequence is 14 residues long. V gave up 6 bases and J gave up 1 base, with 10 bases separating them. The CDR3 here is CASSIGRSNQPQHF. The CDR3 nucleotides read TGTGCCAGCAGCATTGGGAGGAGCAATCAGCCCCAGCATTTT.

A few counts support this clonotype. The rearrangement uses TRBV5-5 and TRBJ1-1; D possibly corresponds to TRBD1 (5 bases). This CDR3 has 15 residues. Germline CDR1 SGHKS, CDR2 YYEKEE (reference sequence). Trimming removed 4 bases from V and 4 bases from J, with 17 bases in between. For the CDR3, the DNA is TGTGCCAGCAGCCATGATGTCGGGGGTAGCACTGAAGCTTTCTTT. Protein sequence: CASSHDVGGSTEAFF.

Notes on this clonotype: The conserved closing phenylalanine or tryptophan is absent in this CDR3, likely reflecting a read error. The rearrangement joins TRBV4-3 to TRBJ2-5, with D unresolved. CDR1 is LGHNA, CDR2 YSLEER, per germline. This CDR3 region has 15 residues. V was clipped by 0 bases and J by 5 bases, with 13 bases between them. The CDR3 region is CASSQEGLTGETQYS. DNA for the CDR3: TGCGCCAGCAGCCAAGAAGGGCTCACCGGGGAGACCCAGTACTCC.

This clonotype was counted a few times. The genes are TRBV9 and TRBJ2-3; TRBD1 agrees at 10 bases. The ends lost 0 bases at V and 0 bases at J; junction bases unmatched: 7. Germline-derived CDR1 and CDR2 are SGDLS and YYNGEE. There are 18 residues in the CDR3. DNA of the CDR3: TGTGCCAGCAGCGTAGTGTCGGGACAGGGGTCTAGCACAGATACGCAGTATTTT. Translation: CASSVVSGQGSSTDTQYF.

This clonotype has a handful of counts. The chain has TRBV7-2 and TRBJ2-3; D unresolved. The CDR3 contains 14 residues. Per the germline V gene, CDR1 is SGHTA and CDR2 is FQGNSA. V shed 2 bases and J shed 2 bases, with 8 bases lying between them. The CDR3 reads CASSLSLYTDTQYF. The CDR3 DNA is TGTGCCAGCAGCTTATCTCTGTACACAGATACGCAGTATTTT.

The chain links TRBV4-3 to TRBJ2-3; 9 bases line up with TRBD2. The CDR3 contains 18 residues. J gave up 1 base and V 1 base, and 9 bases lay outside the gene matches. From germline, CDR1 is LGHNA and CDR2 YSLEER. CDR3 in amino acids: CASSQAASGALGTDTQYF. As DNA, the CDR3 is TGCGCCAGCAGCCAAGCGGCTAGCGGGGCCTTAGGCACAGATACGCAGTATTTT.

The genes are TRBV2 and TRBJ2-1; a possible D gene is TRBD2 (6 bases). Germline CDR1 reads SNHLY; CDR2 reads FYNNEI. The CDR3 is 15 residues long. V was cut by 4 bases and J by 3 bases, with 13 bases left in between. The CDR3 DNA sequence: TGTGCCAGCAGTGCTCGGGCTAGCGTCTACAATGAGCAGTTCTTC. Translated, it gives CASSARASVYNEQFF.

The chain uses TRBV7-2 and TRBJ1-1; no clear D gene. This CDR3 is 11 amino acids long. Trimming pared 1 base from V and 6 bases from J, leaving 3 bases between. Germline values: CDR1 SGHTA, CDR2 FQGNSA. The CDR3 reads CASSLEAEAFF. Written as DNA, the CDR3 is TGTGCCAGCAGCTTAGAGGCTGAAGCTTTCTTT.

The rearrangement links TRBV6-2 or TRBV6-3 to TRBJ2-3; D is perhaps TRBD2 (5 bases). Deletions cut 5 bases from V and 3 bases from J, with 15 bases between. The germline V gene encodes CDR1 MNHEY and CDR2 SVGEGT. This CDR3 is built from 15 residues. The CDR3 DNA sequence: TGTGCCAGCAGTCCTGACCCCCGGGGTACAGATACGCAGTATTTT. As protein: CASSPDPRGTDTQYF.

This clonotype was seen only a few times. The chain uses TRBV7-2 and TRBJ1-2; D not resolved. Trimming took off 4 bases at V and 4 bases at J, with 16 bases between the two ends. The germline CDR1 and CDR2 sequences are SGHTA and FQGNSA. The CDR3 is 15 residues long. The CDR3 protein is CASSSWSDGGYGYTF. CDR3 DNA sequence: TGTGCCAGCAGCTCATGGTCGGACGGCGGCTATGGCTACACCTTC. Based on the CDR3 plus reference TRBV7-2 and TRBJ1-2, the full variable domain is GAGVSQSPSNKVTEKGKDVELRCDPISGHTALYWYRQSLGQGLEFLIYFQGNSAPDKSGLPSDRFSAERTGGSVSTLTIQRTQQEDSAVYLCASSSWSDGGYGYTFGSGTRLTVV.

This clonotype was recorded at least ten times. The chain joins TRBV19 to TRBJ1-5, with TRBD1 matching over 7 bases. The ends lost 3 bases at V and 2 bases at J; junction bases unmatched: 7. There are 16 residues in the CDR3. The V gene's germline CDR1 is LNHDA and CDR2 SQIVND (reference sequence). The CDR3 reads CASSISSTGGNQPQHF. The CDR3 DNA sequence: TGTGCCAGTAGTATCTCGAGCACAGGGGGCAATCAGCCCCAGCATTTT.

This clonotype was seen ten or more times. The rearrangement uses TRBV7-2 and TRBJ1-2; tentative D call: TRBD1 (5 bases). Germline CDR1 and CDR2: SGHTA and FQGNSA. The CDR3 spans 15 residues. V dropped 5 bases and J dropped 2 bases, with 15 bases sitting between them. The CDR3 protein is CASSPDIRANYGYTF. CDR3 nucleotide sequence: TGTGCCAGCAGCCCAGACATCAGGGCGAACTATGGCTACACCTTC.

This clonotype has only a few counts. J is TRBJ1-1 and V is TRBV6-2 or TRBV6-3, with D perhaps TRBD1 (5 bases). V dropped 7 bases and J dropped 5 bases, with 20 bases sitting between them. The germline V gene encodes CDR1 MNHEY and CDR2 SVGEGT. The CDR3 loop spans 15 amino acids. CDR3 DNA: TGTGCCAGCACCTTTAAGGCGGGACTAAGGACTGAAGCTTTCTTT. As protein: CASTFKAGLRTEAFF.

This clonotype was observed at least ten times. The chain has TRBV7-2 and TRBJ1-2; D is possibly TRBD1 (5 bases). The CDR3 consists of 15 residues. V dropped 1 base and J dropped 2 bases, with 11 bases sitting between them. Per the germline V gene, CDR1 is SGHTA and CDR2 is FQGNSA. The CDR3 nucleotides read TGTGCCAGCAGCTTAGATCTTTGGGGGAACTATGGCTACACCTTC. The encoded protein is CASSLDLWGNYGYTF.

The CDR3 DNA follows: TGTGCCAGCAGCCCCCTTCCGGGACAGGACCACTACGAGCAGTACTTC. Protein sequence: CASSPLPGQDHYEQYF. The V call is TRBV9, the J call TRBJ2-7, with 8 bases lining up with TRBD1. Per germline, CDR1 SGDLS and CDR2 YYNGEE. The V and J ends lost 4 bases and 3 bases, in that order; junction bases with no gene match: 12. The CDR3 is 16 amino acids.

This clonotype came up a few times. The chain uses TRBV5-5 and TRBJ2-7; unclear D gene. CDR1 is SGHKS and CDR2 is YYEKEE in the germline V gene (reference sequence). The ends were cut back, 3 bases at V and 0 bases at J, with 7 bases in the middle. The CDR3 runs 13 residues. The chain's CDR3 is CASSSIPSYEQYV. CDR3 nucleotides: TGTGCCAGCAGCTCCATTCCCTCCTACGAGCAGTACGTC.

The chain is built from TRBV5-1 and TRBJ2-7; D assignment may be TRBD1 or TRBD2 (5 bases each). This CDR3 is built from 13 residues. V gave up 2 bases and J gave up 6 bases, with 12 bases separating them. Per germline, CDR1 SGHRS and CDR2 YFSETQ. CDR3 in amino acids: CASSFSGAGEQYV. The CDR3 DNA sequence: TGCGCCAGCAGCTTTTCCGGGGCGGGCGAGCAGTACGTC.

This rearrangement joins TRBV29-1 to TRBJ2-3; 12 bases match TRBD2. CDR3 length: 15 residues. CDR1 and CDR2 from the germline V gene are SQVTM and ANQGSEA. Trimming cost V 7 bases and J 0 bases; bases outside gene matches: 5. This CDR3 is CSAPGLAGSTDTQYF. For the CDR3, the DNA is TGCAGCGCCCCCGGACTAGCGGGGAGCACAGATACGCAGTATTTT.

This clonotype appeared a few times. The J gene is TRBJ1-4, the V gene TRBV20-1, with a weak D call TRBD1 (5 bases). Germline V gene sequence: CDR1 DFQATT, CDR2 SNEGSKA (reference sequence). The CDR3 spans 15 residues. V was cut by 4 bases and J by 5 bases, with 17 bases left in between. CDR3 sequence (DNA): TGCAGTGCTAAAGACCCGGGACGATGGAATGAAAAACTGTTTTTT. It specifies CSAKDPGRWNEKLFF.

This clonotype came up many times. J is TRBJ1-1 and V is TRBV20-1; 7 bases match TRBD1. J lost 4 bases, V lost 2 bases, and 7 bases had no gene match. This CDR3 comprises 14 residues. Per germline, CDR1 DFQATT and CDR2 SNEGSKA (reference sequence). The CDR3 DNA is TGCAGTGCTAGACGACAGGGTAAGGGCACTGAAGCTTTCTTT. The encoded protein is CSARRQGKGTEAFF.

This chain joins TRBV5-1 and TRBJ1-3; no definite D call. CDR3 size: 17 residues. Germline CDR1 SGHRS, CDR2 YFSETQ. Trimming removed 0 bases at V and 0 bases at J, with 13 bases between. The CDR3 nucleotides are TGCGCCAGCAGCTTGGAAGGGCAGAAGTTCTCTGGAAACACCATATATTTT. It encodes CASSLEGQKFSGNTIYF.